This T cell receptor (beta chain) stems from a study of T cells after yellow fever vaccination. Background on the study: SMART-Seq v4 Ultra Low Input handled preparation of low-cell-number fractions. Points from the study as a whole: Some clonotypes, a small share, were shared between CD4 and CD8 compartments. The secondary response showed a weaker magnitude and a faster peak, day 5 versus 15.

This clonotype was recorded a few times. Its antigen is currently unknown. Deletions cut 3 bases from V and 5 bases from J, with 8 bases between. The CDR3 is made up of 12 amino acids. Germline lookup yields CDR1 MDHEN and CDR2 SYDVKM. TCR cDNA, made by 5'RACE template switching, carried an added universal primer site and UMIs. TCRdb reprocessed the 5' RACE reads via MiXCR and lists one record per CDR3 protein. The sample contains 400,000 or so distinct CDR3 sequences, around 6.5% of which appear only once. Sequenced material: PBMCs, taken 5 days after the yellow fever booster vaccination. The J gene is TRBJ2-7, the V gene TRBV28; the D is unclear. The receptor's source is a man aged 30 to 39 who received the YFV17D yellow fever vaccine. CDR3 region: CASSFRRHEQYF. CDR3 DNA: TGTGCCAGCAGTTTTAGAAGACACGAGCAGTACTTC.